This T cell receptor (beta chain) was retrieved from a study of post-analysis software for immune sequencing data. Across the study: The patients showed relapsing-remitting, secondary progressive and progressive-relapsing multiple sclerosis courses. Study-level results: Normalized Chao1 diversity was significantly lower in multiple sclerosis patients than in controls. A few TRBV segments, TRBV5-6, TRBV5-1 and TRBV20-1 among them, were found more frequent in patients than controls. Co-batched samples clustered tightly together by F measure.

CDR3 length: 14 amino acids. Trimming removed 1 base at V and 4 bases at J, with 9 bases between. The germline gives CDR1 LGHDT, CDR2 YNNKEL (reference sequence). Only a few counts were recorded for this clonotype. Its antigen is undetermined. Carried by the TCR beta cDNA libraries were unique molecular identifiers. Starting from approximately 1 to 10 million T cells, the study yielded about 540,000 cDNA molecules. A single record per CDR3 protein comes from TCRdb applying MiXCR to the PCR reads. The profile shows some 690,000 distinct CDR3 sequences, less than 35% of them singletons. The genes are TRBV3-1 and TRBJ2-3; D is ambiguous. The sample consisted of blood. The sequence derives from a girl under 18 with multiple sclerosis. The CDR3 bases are TGTGCCAGCAGCCAAGTGGATCGCCCAGATACGCAGTATTTT. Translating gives CASSQVDRPDTQYF.